This TCR beta chain is drawn from a study of shared clonotypes between healthy human individuals. Positive CCR7 selection of CD45RO-negative cells yielded the naive CD8 cells, and terminally differentiated effector memory CD45RA+ cells were excluded. Replicate PCRs run on sorted subsets employed around 200 ng DNA, approximately 30,000 T cell genomes. Sequencing used immunoSEQ multiplex PCR; TCRdb keeps in-frame clones, though not all of them. The sample yields over 2,000,000 clones, 93% seen once. This clonotype originated in a man aged 18 to 30 in good health. Some clones in this sample may be carry-over from other donors' samples. The specimen sequenced was naive CD8+ T cells from PBMCs.

The CDR3 here is CASSLSRYSNQPQHF. CDR3 in DNA: TGTGCCAGCAGCTTATCACGGTATAGCAATCAGCCCCAGCATTTT. V is TRBV7-9 and J is TRBJ1-5; D remains ambiguous. Germline loops: CDR1 SEHNR, CDR2 FQNEAQ (reference sequence). This CDR3 has 15 amino acids. The V end lost 2 bases, the J end lost 0 bases, and 8 bases lay between the germline ends. The full variable domain, with the rest looked up from reference TRBV7-9 and TRBJ1-5, is DTGVSQNPRHKITKRGQNVTFRCDPISEHNRLYWYRQTLGQGPEFLTYFQNEAQLEKSRLLSDRFSAERPKGSFSTLEIQRTEQGDSAMYLCASSLSRYSNQPQHFGDGTRLSIL.